This T cell receptor beta chain was found in a study of T cells in localized non-small cell lung cancer. Study-wide results and caveats: Highest T cell clonality was seen in uninvolved adjacent lung, surpassing that measured in tumor.

Of note for this clone: Its specificity is not known.

The CDR3 contains 13 residues. V trimming: 6 bases; J trimming: 3 bases; junction bases outside the gene matches: 7. Germline CDR1 reads SQVTM; CDR2 reads ANQGSEA. TCRdb's table, derived via immunoSEQ multiplex PCR, lists solely in-frame clones and lacks some. The sample lists under 5,000 clones; 30% were seen once. Here the sequenced sample was lung tumor tissue, taken before any cancer treatment. This clonotype was obtained from a male donor at least 60 years old with stage III lung adenocarcinoma. This chain uses TRBV29-1 with TRBJ1-1, with 7 bases fitting TRBD1. In DNA, the CDR3 is TGCAGCGTCAAGACAGGGTGGGACACTGAAGCTTTCTTT. Translated: CSVKTGWDTEAFF.